These T cell receptor beta chains were read from a single sample in a study of blood T cells in healthy people across ages. TCRdb reprocessed the 5' RACE reads with MiXCR, giving one entry per CDR3 protein. Altogether some 1.4 million distinct CDR3 sequences are present, around 39% being singletons, with the ten largest covering approximately 7.9%. Sample: blood. The receptors shown here come from a woman between 18 and 29 years old in good health. Each CDR3 is given with its conserved first and last residue. The D gene is left open where the match is weak. For some rows the clone size is stated as once, few or many, or as a class when expanded; others skip it.

clone size	J gene	D gene	V gene	CDR3 DNA	CDR3 protein
few	TRBJ2-1	NA	TRBV4-1	TGCGCCAGCAGCCAAGATCCCAGACAGAGCTCCTACAATGAGCAGTTCTTC	CASSQDPRQSSYNEQFF
NA	TRBJ2-3	NA	TRBV7-2	TGTGCCAGCAGCCATTGGACTAATTCAGATACGCAGTATTTT	CASSHWTNSDTQYF
NA	TRBJ2-6	NA	TRBV9	TGTGCCAGCAGCGTAGATGACAGGTCCCTCTCTGGGGCCAACGTCCTGACTTTC	CASSVDDRSLSGANVLTF
few	TRBJ1-2	NA	TRBV20-1	TGCAGTGCTAGTAGCCGCGGGCGGTGGTCGACTAACTATGGCTACACCTTC	CSASSRGRWSTNYGYTF
NA	TRBJ1-2	NA	TRBV30	TGTGCCTGGAGGTGGATTCCCCGGGACAACTATGGCTACACCTTC	CAWRWIPRDNYGYTF
many	TRBJ2-7	TRBD1	TRBV6-6	TGTGCCAGCAGTAGCCCCGGACAGGGCTACTACGAGCAGTACTTC	CASSSPGQGYYEQYF
NA	TRBJ2-7	NA	TRBV2	TGTGCCAGCAGCGCCGGCGGGCCCCCCTACGAGCAGTACTTC	CASSAGGPPYEQYF
NA	TRBJ2-4	NA	TRBV20-1	TGCAGTGTCAAGCGCCGGGATATAGCCAAAAACATTCAGTACTTC	CSVKRRDIAKNIQYF
many	TRBJ2-5	NA	TRBV5-1	TGTGCCAGCAGTCTTCCCCCACAAGAGACCCAGTACTTC	CASSLPPQETQYF
NA	TRBJ2-7	NA	TRBV27	TGTGCCAGCAGTTTTTGGCAGGGCAGAGACTACGAGCAGTACTTC	CASSFWQGRDYEQYF
few	TRBJ1-2	NA	TRBV25-1	TGTGCCAGCAGTAGCTGGGGGGCAACAGGATCCCCTAACTATGGCTACACCTTC	CASSSWGATGSPNYGYTF
many	TRBJ1-1	TRBD1	TRBV7-3	TGTGCCAGCACCGCCGGGACAGGGGGCACTGAAGCTTTCTTT	CASTAGTGGTEAFF
once	TRBJ1-2	TRBD1	TRBV7-2	TGTGCCAGCAGCCCCGAGACAGGGAACTTTTGTGGCTACACCTTC	CASSPETGNFCGYTF
NA	TRBJ1-2	NA	TRBV6-1	TGTGCCAGTGAATTACGGAGGGGACGACACTATGGCTACACCTTC	CASELRRGRHYGYTF
few	TRBJ2-7	TRBD1	TRBV12-3/TRBV12-4	TGTGCCAGCAGTTTTTGGGGACAGGGGGCAGGCGAGCAGTACTTC	CASSFWGQGAGEQYF
NA	TRBJ1-2	TRBD1	TRBV25-1	TGTGCCAGCAGCCCCCGGGACAGATATAACTATGGCTACACCTTC	CASSPRDRYNYGYTF
NA	TRBJ2-1	TRBD2	TRBV4-2	TGTGCCAGCAGCCAAGATGAGCGGGGAGCTTACAGTGAGCAGTTCTTC	CASSQDERGAYSEQFF
few	TRBJ2-3	NA	TRBV7-9	TGTGCCAGCAGTTTATTCGGGCGGGACCGCACAGATACGCAGTATTTT	CASSLFGRDRTDTQYF
NA	TRBJ2-7	NA	TRBV9	TGTGCCAGCAGCCCCTCGTTGGGAAGCTCCTACGAGCAGTACTTC	CASSPSLGSSYEQYF
NA	TRBJ2-7	NA	TRBV7-9	TGTGCCAGCAGCTTAGCCATCGTCAGCAACGAGCAGTACTTC	CASSLAIVSNEQYF
NA	TRBJ2-1	NA	TRBV27	TGTGCCAGCAGTCCTTCTGAGACCCGCATATACAATGAGCAGTTCTTC	CASSPSETRIYNEQFF
few	TRBJ2-7	TRBD2	TRBV6-2/TRBV6-3	TGTGCCAGCAGTTTAAAGACTAGCTGGTTCTACGAGCAGTACTTC	CASSLKTSWFYEQYF
NA	TRBJ2-1	TRBD2	TRBV11-2	TGTGCCAGCAGTCCTGGAGCGGGGCCGACTAGCGGGGGAGAGACCCAGTTCTTC	CASSPGAGPTSGGETQFF
NA	TRBJ2-5	NA	TRBV4-1	TGCACCAGCAGCCAAATGGGGCTATTAGAGACCCAGTACTTC	CTSSQMGLLETQYF
few	TRBJ2-5	TRBD1	TRBV5-1	TGCGCCAGCAGTTACGGGACAGCCAAACCGGAAGAGACCCAGTACTTC	CASSYGTAKPEETQYF
NA	TRBJ2-1	NA	TRBV18	TGTGCCAGCGCGGGCTCCTACAATGAGCAGTTCTTC	CASAGSYNEQFF
many	TRBJ1-2	TRBD1	TRBV28	TGTGCCAGCCAAAGGGACAGCCTCTATGGCTACACCTTC	CASQRDSLYGYTF
NA	TRBJ2-7	TRBD1	TRBV6-5	TGTGCCAGCAGTAGGGAAGGGGGCAACTACGAGCAGTACTTC	CASSREGGNYEQYF
NA	TRBJ1-2	TRBD1	TRBV7-9	TGTGCCAGCAGCTATACAGACAGGGGACGTGGCTACACCTTC	CASSYTDRGRGYTF
few	TRBJ1-2	NA	TRBV7-9	TGTGCCAGCAGCTTACAACAGGGTCAGGATGGCTACACCTTC	CASSLQQGQDGYTF
NA	TRBJ2-1	NA	TRBV2	TGTGCCAGCAGTGAAAGAGGGGGGCAAACCTACAATGAGCAGTTCTTC	CASSERGGQTYNEQFF
few	TRBJ1-4	TRBD1	TRBV11-2	TGTGCCAGCAGCTTAGAGGGGACAGGGGACGAAAAACTGTTTTTT	CASSLEGTGDEKLFF
NA	TRBJ1-5	NA	TRBV15	TGTGCCACCAGCAGACAGGGCGACAATCAGCCCCAGCATTTT	CATSRQGDNQPQHF
few	TRBJ1-6	TRBD1	TRBV20-1	TGCAGTGCTAGAGATGGGACAGCCACTAATTCACCCCTCCACTTT	CSARDGTATNSPLHF
NA	TRBJ2-5	NA	TRBV19	TGTGCCAGTAGTTCCCCTGGGGGGCTCAACCAAGAGACCCAGTACTTC	CASSSPGGLNQETQYF
NA	TRBJ1-2	TRBD1	TRBV6-6	TGTGCCAGCAGTACCACAGGGGAGGGCTATGGCTACACCTTC	CASSTTGEGYGYTF
NA	TRBJ2-3	TRBD2	TRBV7-3	TGTGCCAGCAGCTATAGCGGGGGATCGCAGTATTTT	CASSYSGGSQYF
NA	TRBJ2-1	TRBD2	TRBV6-1	TGTGCCAGCAGCCCGGGACTAGCGGGAGGCCGGATAGATGAGCAGTTCTTC	CASSPGLAGGRIDEQFF
NA	TRBJ1-4	NA	TRBV27	TGTGCCAGCGGCGTACAGGGTGCAACTAACGAAAAACTGTTTTTT	CASGVQGATNEKLFF
once	TRBJ2-3	NA	TRBV20-1	TGCAGTGCTAGCCCGGGGGTGGCGGCAGATACGCAGTATTTT	CSASPGVAADTQYF
NA	TRBJ2-7	TRBD2	TRBV20-1	TGCAGTGCGATGGCGGGAGGTTGGGTAGAGCAGTACTTC	CSAMAGGWVEQYF